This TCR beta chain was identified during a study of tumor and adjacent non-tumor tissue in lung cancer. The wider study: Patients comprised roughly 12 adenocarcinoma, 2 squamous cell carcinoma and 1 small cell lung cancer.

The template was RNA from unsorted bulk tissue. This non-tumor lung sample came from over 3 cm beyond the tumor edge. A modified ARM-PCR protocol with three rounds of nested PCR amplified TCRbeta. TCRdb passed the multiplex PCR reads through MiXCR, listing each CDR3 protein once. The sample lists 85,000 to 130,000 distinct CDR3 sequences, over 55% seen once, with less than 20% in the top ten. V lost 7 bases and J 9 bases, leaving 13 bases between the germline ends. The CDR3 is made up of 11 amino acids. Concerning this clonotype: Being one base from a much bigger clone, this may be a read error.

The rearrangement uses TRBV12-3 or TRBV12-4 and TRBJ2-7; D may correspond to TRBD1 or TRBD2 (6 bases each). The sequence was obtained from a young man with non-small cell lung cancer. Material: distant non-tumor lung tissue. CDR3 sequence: CASNSRGGQYF. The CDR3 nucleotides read TGTGCCAGCAATTCCAGGGGAGGGCAGTACTTC.